One sample yielded the 32 T cell receptor beta chains listed below, sequenced in a study of identical twins (dated by TCRdb to 2015 to 2016). Library preparation employed 5' RACE. Sequenced using an Illumina HiSeq 2000. TCRdb cleaned the public reads at Q25 with fastp, built clones with MiXCR and kept in-frame beta chains. Each entry merges the rows of one CDR3 protein and shows their most common DNA and genes. The table for this sample lists 700,000 or so distinct CDR3 sequences; 8.6% of them were counted only once. 0.98% of the sample is in the top ten clones. A further study also used this sample, focusing on yellow fever vaccine responses in identical twins.

The specimen sequenced was PBMCs. The receptors come from a woman between 18 and 29 years old in good health.

The chain recombines TRBV5-1 with TRBJ2-1, with 11 bases aligning to TRBD2. The CDR3 is 18 amino acids. With V trimmed by 0 bases and J by 8 bases, 13 bases remained unmatched. From germline, CDR1 is SGHRS and CDR2 YFSETQ. As DNA, the CDR3 is TGCGCCAGCAGCTTGGCCGCTAGCGGGAGGTTCCCGGGTGATGAGCAGTTCTTC. This translates into CASSLAASGRFPGDEQFF.

This clonotype was seen a few times. This chain connects TRBV11-2 to TRBJ2-7; a weak D match, TRBD1 (6 bases). Germline-derived CDR1 and CDR2 are SGHAT and FQNNGV. V was trimmed by 6 bases and J by 5 bases, leaving 20 bases between them. The CDR3 is 15 residues long. For the CDR3, the DNA is TGTGCCAGCAGACTTCAGGGGACGGGCCGCCACGAGCAGTACTTC. This encodes CASRLQGTGRHEQYF. Full variable domain (remainder filled in from reference TRBV11-2 and TRBJ2-7): EAGVAQSPRYKIIEKRQSVAFWCNPISGHATLYWYQQILGQGPKLLIQFQNNGVVDDSQLPKDRFSAERLKGVDSTLKIQPAKLEDSAVYLCASRLQGTGRHEQYFGPGTRLTVT.

This clonotype was seen a handful of times. The V gene is TRBV7-2, the J gene TRBJ2-3, with D maybe TRBD2 (5 bases). The length of the CDR3 is 15 residues. The V and J ends lost 1 base and 3 bases respectively, with 11 bases between them. CDR1 SGHTA and CDR2 FQGNSA come from the germline V gene. This CDR3 reads CASSLETRDTDTQYF. In DNA, the CDR3 is TGTGCCAGCAGCTTAGAAACCCGGGATACAGATACGCAGTATTTT.

This clonotype was seen a handful of times. The chain links TRBV29-1 to TRBJ2-1, with a tentative D call TRBD1 (8 bases). The V end lost 5 bases, the J end lost 0 bases, and 20 bases lay between the germline ends. The CDR3 loop spans 17 amino acids. In germline, CDR1 is SQVTM, CDR2 ANQGSEA. The CDR3 sequence: CSVWGGDRGSSYNEQFF. The CDR3 region has the DNA TGCAGCGTTTGGGGGGGAGACAGGGGTTCCTCCTACAATGAGCAGTTCTTC.

About this clonotype itself: A junction boundary mismatches the germline segment, possibly from a read error. The chain has TRBV19 and TRBJ2-1, with a weak D call TRBD2 (5 bases). The CDR3 has 14 amino acids. Germline values: CDR1 LNHDA, CDR2 SQIVND (reference sequence). In DNA form, the CDR3 reads TGTGCCAGTAGCCCGGGGAGAGCTTACAGTGAGCAGTTCTTC. Protein product: CASSPGRAYSEQFF.

The V gene is TRBV19, the J gene TRBJ2-1; 10 bases are shared with TRBD2. CDR3 length: 15 residues. V trimming: 6 bases; J trimming: 4 bases; junction bases outside the gene matches: 6. In germline, CDR1 is LNHDA, CDR2 SQIVND (reference sequence). CDR3 nucleotide sequence: TGTGCCAGTAGATACAGCGGGGGGGATTACAATGAGCAGTTCTTC. The encoded protein is CASRYSGGDYNEQFF.

This clonotype was seen a handful of times. This chain connects TRBV7-8 to TRBJ1-3, with D unclear. Trimming took 6 bases from V and 0 from J, leaving 12 bases between them. The CDR3 has 15 residues. CDR1 is SGHVS, CDR2 FQNEAQ, per germline. For the CDR3, the DNA is TGTGCCAGCAGTTTCAGTATATTCTCTGGAAACACCATATATTTT. It yields the protein CASSFSIFSGNTIYF.

CDR3 in amino acids: CASPPAGQYF. In nucleotides, the CDR3 is TGTGCCAGCCCCCCCGCGGGGCAGTACTTC. The chain links TRBV28 to TRBJ2-7; weak D call: TRBD2 (5 bases). This CDR3 is built from 10 residues. Between the trimmed V and J ends, which lost 8 bases and 9 bases, there was a span of 11 bases. The germline gives CDR1 MDHEN, CDR2 SYDVKM.

The sample holds many counts of this clonotype. V is TRBV20-1 and J is TRBJ2-1; 12 bases agree with TRBD2. The CDR3 is 16 residues long. Germline CDR1 and CDR2: DFQATT and SNEGSKA (reference sequence). J was trimmed by 3 bases and V by 5 bases; bases with no gene match: 8. The CDR3 loop reads CSAFPRTSGNYNEQFF. CDR3 nucleotide sequence: TGCAGTGCTTTCCCTCGGACTAGCGGGAACTACAATGAGCAGTTCTTC.

The chain is built from TRBV5-1 and TRBJ2-1; D possibly uses TRBD1 or TRBD2 (5 bases each). The CDR3 runs 14 residues. CDR1 and CDR2 from the germline V gene are SGHRS and YFSETQ. V dropped 0 bases and J dropped 8 bases, with 12 bases sitting between them. This CDR3 reads CASSLVGDADEQFF. The CDR3 DNA reads as TGCGCCAGCAGCTTGGTAGGGGACGCGGATGAGCAGTTCTTC.

V and J are TRBV6-2 or TRBV6-3 and TRBJ2-2; 16 positions agree with TRBD2. V gave up 5 bases and J gave up 8 bases; unmatched junction bases: 11. Germline CDR1 reads MNHEY; CDR2 reads SVGEGT. The CDR3 length is 18 residues. CDR3 coding DNA: TGTGCCAGCAGTCCCTCCGGGACTAGCGGGAGGGCCGCAGGGGAGCTGTTTTTT. It encodes CASSPSGTSGRAAGELFF.

This chain links TRBV6-2 or TRBV6-3 with TRBJ2-2, with D possibly being TRBD2 (6 bases). The CDR3 is 17 residues long. Germline loops: CDR1 MNHEY, CDR2 SVGEGT. Trimming removed 2 bases from V and 0 bases from J, with 13 bases in between. CDR3 nucleotide sequence: TGTGCCAGCAGTTACATCCGACTAGACACGAACACCGGGGAGCTGTTTTTT. The encoded protein is CASSYIRLDTNTGELFF.

This clonotype showed up just a few times. The chain combines TRBV6-1 with TRBJ2-2, with 11 positions matching TRBD2. The J segment lost 5 bases and the V segment lost 7 bases, leaving 9 bases of the junction unmatched. The CDR3 has 16 amino acids. The germline gives CDR1 MNHNS, CDR2 SASEGT. The CDR3: CASTRGLAGGTGELFF. Here the CDR3 DNA reads TGTGCCAGCACTAGGGGGCTAGCGGGAGGAACCGGGGAGCTGTTTTTT.

The sample holds a few counts of this clonotype. The gene calls are TRBV5-1 and TRBJ2-1; 10 bases are a match to TRBD1. In germline, CDR1 is SGHRS, CDR2 YFSETQ. This CDR3 has 17 amino acids. V lost 2 bases, J lost 3 bases, and 8 bases stayed unmatched. This chain's CDR3 is CASSLKTGTGVYNEQFF. CDR3 in DNA: TGCGCCAGCAGCTTAAAAACTGGGACAGGGGTCTACAATGAGCAGTTCTTC. Filled out from reference TRBV5-1 and TRBJ2-1, the complete variable domain reads KAGVTQTPRYLIKTRGQQVTLSCSPISGHRSVSWYQQTPGQGLQFLFEYFSETQRNKGNFPGRFSGRQFSNSRSEMNVSTLELGDSALYLCASSLKTGTGVYNEQFFGPGTRLTVL.

The genes are TRBV28 and TRBJ2-7; no reliable D call. This CDR3 comprises 14 residues. V shed 5 bases and J shed 4 bases, with 15 bases lying between them. Germline V gene sequence: CDR1 MDHEN, CDR2 SYDVKM. The CDR3: CASSPGRAMYEQYF. In DNA form, the CDR3 reads TGTGCCAGCAGTCCCGGACGGGCGATGTACGAGCAGTACTTC.

This clonotype was seen more than once but under ten times. The chain employs TRBV7-2 and TRBJ2-3; 8 positions agree with TRBD1. The CDR3 consists of 15 residues. CDR1 SGHTA and CDR2 FQGNSA come from the germline V gene. The ends lost 4 bases at V and 4 bases at J; junction bases unmatched: 7. The CDR3 protein is CASSSRPDRADTQYF. In nucleotides, the CDR3 is TGTGCCAGCAGCTCGCGACCGGACAGGGCAGATACGCAGTATTTT.

This clonotype was seen only a few times. The chain recombines TRBV6-1 with TRBJ2-3, with 13 bases identical to TRBD2. Trimming cost V 7 bases and J 5 bases; bases outside gene matches: 6. The germline CDR1 and CDR2 sequences are MNHNS and SASEGT. This CDR3 contains 15 residues. The chain's CDR3 is CASNKLAGGQDTQYF. The CDR3 nucleotides read TGTGCCAGCAATAAACTAGCGGGGGGGCAAGATACGCAGTATTTT.

The V and J genes are TRBV7-9 and TRBJ2-2, with 7 nucleotides matching TRBD1. This CDR3 has 16 residues. The junction had 8 bases not matched to a gene; V was cut back by 2 bases and J by 5 bases. Looked up from germline, CDR1 is SEHNR and CDR2 is FQNEAQ (reference sequence). The CDR3 loop is CASSLLAGGFTGELFF. CDR3 DNA: TGTGCCAGCAGCTTACTGGCAGGGGGATTTACCGGGGAGCTGTTTTTT.

The table lists this clonotype with a few counts. The V and J genes are TRBV5-1 and TRBJ1-2; tentatively, D is TRBD1 (5 bases). The CDR3 sequence is 13 residues long. Germline CDR1 and CDR2: SGHRS and YFSETQ. Trimming cost V 4 bases and J 2 bases, with 9 bases left between them. CDR3 sequence: CASSMDMNYGYTF. For the CDR3, the DNA is TGCGCCAGCAGCATGGACATGAACTATGGCTACACCTTC.

This clonotype was seen more than once but under ten times. The DNA of the CDR3 is TGTGCCAGCAGGTCTGGGGGCGCAGATACGCAGTATTTT. It encodes CASRSGGADTQYF. The chain employs TRBV28 and TRBJ2-3; maybe TRBD1 (6 bases). V lost 6 bases and J 4 bases, leaving 11 bases between the germline ends. The V gene's germline CDR1 is MDHEN and CDR2 SYDVKM. There are 13 residues in the CDR3.

This chain joins TRBV5-1 and TRBJ2-1; tentatively, D is TRBD1 (5 bases). V was shortened by 0 bases and J by 5 bases, with 15 bases between the two germline ends. Germline values: CDR1 SGHRS, CDR2 YFSETQ. The CDR3 spans 16 residues. CDR3 bases: TGCGCCAGCAGCTTGGAATCAAAAGGGGCACACAATGAGCAGTTCTTC. Residues: CASSLESKGAHNEQFF.

The chain links TRBV4-3 to TRBJ2-7; 9 positions match TRBD1. Germline lookup yields CDR1 LGHNA and CDR2 YSLEER. The CDR3 extends over 15 amino acids. The trim removed 0 bases at V and 6 bases at J, leaving 6 bases unmatched. CDR3 loop: CASSQDLGTGSEQYF. The CDR3 nucleotides are TGCGCCAGCAGCCAAGACCTCGGGACAGGGAGCGAGCAGTACTTC.

The CDR3 is CSASTGTHSSYEQYF. CDR3 coding DNA: TGCAGTGCTAGCACCGGGACGCATAGCTCCTACGAGCAGTACTTC. V and J are TRBV20-1 and TRBJ2-7, with D perhaps being TRBD1 or TRBD2 (5 bases each). Germline assignment: CDR1 DFQATT and CDR2 SNEGSKA (reference sequence). V was pared by 3 bases and J by 0 bases, with 15 bases between. The CDR3 extends over 15 amino acids.

The CDR3: CASSGGGAIATNEKLFF. CDR3 sequence (DNA): TGTGCCAGCAGTGGGGGAGGGGCTATAGCAACTAATGAAAAACTGTTTTTT. The rearrangement uses TRBV6-1 and TRBJ1-4, with D possibly matching TRBD1 (5 bases). V was clipped by 4 bases and J by 0 bases, with 15 bases between them. The CDR3 length is 17 residues. CDR1 MNHNS and CDR2 SASEGT come from the germline V gene.

The chain links TRBV12-3 or TRBV12-4 to TRBJ1-1, with a possible D match to TRBD1 (5 bases). The CDR3 has 14 residues. V lost 4 bases to trimming and J lost 3 bases, with 12 bases between them. The CDR3 DNA follows: TGTGCCAGCAGTTCTCAGGGAGTACACACTGAAGCTTTCTTT. It translates to CASSSQGVHTEAFF.

This clonotype has at least ten counts. The V gene is TRBV20-1, the J gene TRBJ2-3; the match to TRBD1 covers 9 bases. Trimming removed 5 bases from V and 4 bases from J; junction bases left unmatched: 10. The CDR3 length is 15 residues. In germline, CDR1 is DFQATT, CDR2 SNEGSKA (reference sequence). The CDR3 sequence is CSAPRGDRDADTQYF. In DNA, the CDR3 is TGCAGTGCTCCTAGGGGGGACAGGGACGCAGATACGCAGTATTTT.

A few counts support this clonotype. The gene calls are TRBV29-1 and TRBJ2-7; no clear D. From germline, CDR1 is SQVTM and CDR2 ANQGSEA. This CDR3 has 12 amino acids. V was clipped by 6 bases and J by 3 bases, with 12 bases between them. CDR3 loop: CSVWGPFYEQYF. The CDR3 nucleotides read TGCAGCGTATGGGGTCCTTTCTACGAGCAGTACTTC.

This clonotype was detected a few times. The chain couples TRBV28 to TRBJ1-1; D is perhaps TRBD1 (6 bases). Trimming took off 5 bases at V and 0 bases at J, with 28 bases between the two ends. Germline V lookup: CDR1 MDHEN, CDR2 SYDVKM. This CDR3 has 20 amino acids. CDR3 in amino acids: CASSPYLPGGQRNMNTEAFF. CDR3 coding DNA: TGTGCCAGCAGTCCATACCTCCCTGGTGGACAGAGGAACATGAACACTGAAGCTTTCTTT.

The chain uses TRBV7-3 and TRBJ2-1; TRBD2 matches 8 bases. The germline gives CDR1 SGHTA, CDR2 FQGTGA. With 2 bases clipped from V and 7 bases from J, the junction kept 7 bases outside the gene matches. This CDR3 is built from 15 residues. CDR3 sequence: CASSLSGGQVNEQFF. For the CDR3, the DNA is TGTGCCAGCAGCTTATCGGGGGGGCAGGTAAATGAGCAGTTCTTC.

This clonotype has ten or more counts. The genes are TRBV29-1 and TRBJ1-5; no clear D gene. V lost 7 bases, J lost 5 bases, and 18 bases lay in between. Germline CDR1 and CDR2: SQVTM and ANQGSEA. The CDR3 length is 14 residues. CDR3 residues: CSAPGRVLDQPQHF. The CDR3 nucleotides are TGCAGCGCCCCGGGGAGGGTCCTTGATCAGCCCCAGCATTTT.

The J gene is TRBJ2-7, the V gene TRBV14; maybe TRBD2 (5 bases). The CDR3 consists of 17 residues. Per the germline V gene, CDR1 is SGHDN and CDR2 is FVKESK. Between the trimmed V and J ends, which lost 0 bases and 0 bases, there was a span of 15 bases. The CDR3 sequence is CASSQDFGESRSYEQYF. CDR3 coding DNA: TGTGCCAGCAGCCAAGACTTCGGGGAAAGCCGCTCCTACGAGCAGTACTTC.

In its sample, this clonotype was seen once. This could be a read error, since a much larger clone is one nucleotide away. The genes are TRBV6-1 and TRBJ1-2; D is ambiguous. Trimming took off 6 bases at V and 8 bases at J, with 16 bases between the two ends. The CDR3 runs to 13 residues. Germline-derived CDR1 and CDR2 are MNHNS and SASEGT. The CDR3: CASRGRISQGYTF. CDR3 DNA: TGTGCCAGCAGAGGCCGGATCTCCCAAGGCTACACCTTC.